This paragraph covers one T cell receptor beta chain sequence. The antigen remains undetermined. Germline V gives CDR1 GTSNPN, CDR2 SVGIG (reference sequence). Trimming removed 5 bases from V and 2 bases from J, with 3 bases in between. CDR3 length: 11 amino acids. The donors were in the roughly 120-subject validation cohort; that cohort was separate from the approximately 730-subject first cohort. These data come from a study of cytomegalovirus exposure and HLA in healthy donors. Study outcomes and limitations: Associated with cytomegalovirus, according to the listing, were around 160 TCR beta chains.

Repertoires were generated with immunoSEQ multiplex PCR, while TCRdb's copy carries only in-frame clones and drops some. The top ten hold more than 2.5% of the sample, which has 120,000 to 150,000 clones, 85% to 90% seen once. Sequencing was performed on PBMCs. The gene calls are TRBV30 and TRBJ2-2; D is unresolved. The TCR was taken from a young woman in good health and CMV-seropositive. CDR3: CAWQNTGELFF. As DNA, the CDR3 is TGTGCCTGGCAAAACACCGGGGAGCTGTTTTTT. The full variable domain, its missing parts supplied by reference TRBV30 and TRBJ2-2, is SQTIHQWPATLVQPVGSPLSLECTVEGTSNPNLYWYRQAAGRGLQLLFYSVGIGQISSEVPQNLSASRPQDRQFILSSKKLLLSDSGFYLCAWQNTGELFFGEGSRLTVL.